These 13 T cell receptor beta chains share one sample of origin, sequenced in a study of T cells in pancreatic ductal adenocarcinoma. Clones were sequenced by immunoSEQ multiplex PCR, and TCRdb holds only the in-frame ones, with some missing. The data show thousands of clones, roughly 74% seen once. Selected pancreatic ductal adenocarcinoma patients had undergone surgery without neoadjuvant therapy. The sample was pancreatic tumor tissue. The receptor set was obtained from a human donor with pancreatic ductal adenocarcinoma.

This rearrangement joins TRBV5-5 to TRBJ2-1; TRBD2 agrees at 11 bases. Unmatched junction bases numbered 9, after V lost 5 bases and J lost 8 bases. This CDR3 region has 15 residues. Germline V CDR1 and CDR2: SGHKS, YYEKEE (reference sequence). The CDR3 coding sequence is TGTGCCAGCAGTTTCCTAGCGGGAGGAATGTATGAGCAGTTCTTC. Residues: CASSFLAGGMYEQFF.

The chain recombines TRBV9 with TRBJ1-3; D remains unclear. The V gene lost 0 bases and the J gene lost 7 bases, with 8 bases spanning the gap. The germline V gene has CDR1 SGDLS and CDR2 YYNGEE. This CDR3 has 13 amino acids. CDR3 protein: CASSVVPGNTIYF. In nucleotides, the CDR3 is TGTGCCAGCAGCGTAGTCCCGGGGAACACCATATATTTT.

The CDR3 region has the DNA TGTGCCAGCTCAGACGGGACATATGGCTACACCTTC. As protein: CASSDGTYGYTF. The chain recombines TRBV18 with TRBJ1-2; weak D call: TRBD1 (6 bases). Trimming took 5 bases from V and 5 from J, leaving 9 bases between them. Germline-derived CDR1 and CDR2 are KGHSH and LQKENI. This CDR3 spans 12 amino acids.

The chain recombines TRBV2 with TRBJ1-1; 7 nucleotides agree with TRBD1. J gave up 7 bases and V 5 bases, and 10 bases lay outside the gene matches. Germline V gene data show CDR1 as SNHLY and CDR2 as FYNNEI. The CDR3 covers 14 residues. Written as DNA, the CDR3 is TGTGCCAGCAGTCAAATTGACAGGGCGGGTGAAGCTTTCTTT. It encodes CASSQIDRAGEAFF.

The chain employs TRBV7-9 and TRBJ2-2, with 9 bases identical to TRBD1. With 4 bases clipped from V and 4 bases from J, the junction kept 7 bases outside the gene matches. Germline V gene data show CDR1 as SEHNR and CDR2 as FQNEAQ (reference sequence). The CDR3 consists of 16 residues. The CDR3 bases are TGTGCCAGCAGCTACTGGACAGGGGTCCTCACCGGGGAGCTGTTTTTT. Translating gives CASSYWTGVLTGELFF.

This clone has only one observation. The chain employs TRBV29-1 and TRBJ1-2; 7 positions agree with TRBD1. Looked up from germline, CDR1 is SQVTM and CDR2 is ANQGSEA. The CDR3 extends over 12 amino acids. With 3 bases clipped from V and 6 bases from J, the junction kept 4 bases outside the gene matches. CDR3 sequence (DNA): TGCAGCGTTGACCGGACAGGAGATGGCTACACCTTC. Translating it yields CSVDRTGDGYTF.

The V and J genes are TRBV6-6 and TRBJ2-1; the match to TRBD1 covers 7 bases. This CDR3 comprises 13 residues. Germline V gene data show CDR1 as MNHNY and CDR2 as SVGAGI (reference sequence). With 7 bases clipped from V and 4 bases from J, the junction kept 4 bases outside the gene matches. For the CDR3, the DNA is TGTGCCAGCATCCCAGGGGGTTACAATGAGCAGTTCTTC. Translating gives CASIPGGYNEQFF.

CDR3 in amino acids: CASSPTGGVQPQHF. CDR3 bases: TGTGCCAGCAGTCCGACAGGGGGGGTTCAGCCCCAGCATTTT. The J gene is TRBJ1-5, the V gene TRBV27; 9 bases line up with TRBD1. Per the germline V gene, CDR1 is MNHEY and CDR2 is SMNVEV (reference sequence). This CDR3 region has 14 residues. The J segment lost 6 bases and the V segment lost 5 bases, leaving 5 bases of the junction unmatched.

J is TRBJ2-1 and V is TRBV5-1; 7 nucleotides match TRBD2. Per germline, CDR1 SGHRS and CDR2 YFSETQ. CDR3 length: 16 residues. The trim removed 4 bases at V and 5 bases at J, leaving 12 bases unmatched. DNA for the CDR3: TGCGCCAGCAGCCCGAGTTCGGCGGGAGATCACAATGAGCAGTTCTTC. Translation gives CASSPSSAGDHNEQFF.

The chain joins TRBV2 to TRBJ2-1; D call uncertain. The germline gives CDR1 SNHLY, CDR2 FYNNEI. Trimming removed 3 bases at V and 5 bases at J, with 8 bases between. CDR3 length: 13 residues. The DNA of the CDR3 is TGTGCCAGCAGTGAGGATTGGGACAATGAGCAGTTCTTC. Translating it yields CASSEDWDNEQFF.

The rearrangement uses TRBV14 and TRBJ2-4; no definite D call. CDR1 and CDR2 from the germline V gene are SGHDN and FVKESK. V was clipped by 1 base and J by 0 bases, with 7 bases between them. This CDR3 has 15 residues. The chain's CDR3 is CASSQGSLAKNIQYF. CDR3 bases: TGTGCCAGCAGCCAAGGATCACTAGCCAAAAACATTCAGTACTTC.

V and J are TRBV6-1 and TRBJ2-7, with 8 bases matching TRBD2. The CDR3 is made up of 14 amino acids. After removal of 5 bases from V and 3 bases from J, the junction contained 6 bases not matched to a gene. The germline V gene encodes CDR1 MNHNS and CDR2 SASEGT. The CDR3 DNA reads TGTGCCAGCAGTTGGGGACTAGACGGCTACGAGCAGTACTTC. Its translation: CASSWGLDGYEQYF.

The rearrangement uses TRBV9 and TRBJ1-1; 8 bases are a match to TRBD1. The germline CDR1 and CDR2 sequences are SGDLS and YYNGEE. V lost 4 bases and J lost 6; bases outside the gene matches: 11. This CDR3 is 15 amino acids long. CDR3 coding DNA: TGTGCCAGCAGCACATCACCGACAGGGGTGGCTGAAGCTTTCTTT. Its translation: CASSTSPTGVAEAFF.